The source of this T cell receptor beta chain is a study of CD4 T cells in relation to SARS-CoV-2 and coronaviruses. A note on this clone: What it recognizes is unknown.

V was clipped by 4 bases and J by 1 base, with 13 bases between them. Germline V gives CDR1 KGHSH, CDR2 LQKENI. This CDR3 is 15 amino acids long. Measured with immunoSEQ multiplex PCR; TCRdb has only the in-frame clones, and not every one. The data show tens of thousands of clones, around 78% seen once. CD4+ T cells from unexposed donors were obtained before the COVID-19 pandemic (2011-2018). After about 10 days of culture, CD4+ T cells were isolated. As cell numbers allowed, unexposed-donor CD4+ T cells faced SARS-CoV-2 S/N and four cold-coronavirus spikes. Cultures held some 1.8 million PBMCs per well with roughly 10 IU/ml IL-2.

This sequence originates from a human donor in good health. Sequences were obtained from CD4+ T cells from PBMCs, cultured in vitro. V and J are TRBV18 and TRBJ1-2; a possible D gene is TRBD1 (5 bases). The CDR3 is CASSRLDSINYGYTF. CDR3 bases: TGTGCCAGCTCACGACTTGACAGCATTAACTATGGCTACACCTTC. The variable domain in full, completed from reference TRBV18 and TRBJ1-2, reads NAGVMQNPRHLVRRRGQEARLRCSPMKGHSHVYWYRQLPEEGLKFMVYLQKENIIDESGMPKERFSAEFPKEGPSILRIQQVVRGDSAAYFCASSRLDSINYGYTFGSGTRLTVV.